What follows are 27 T cell receptor beta chains derived from one specimen sequenced in a study of glioma-infiltrating T cells after dendritic cell vaccination. Data came from immunoSEQ multiplex PCR; TCRdb stores just in-frame clones and leaves some out. The sample yields around 67,000 clones, 65% to 90% seen once. The sample here was blood, taken before dendritic cell vaccination. These receptors were collected from a human donor with glioblastoma.

The chain employs TRBV4-1 and TRBJ2-1, with 10 positions matching TRBD2. The germline V gene encodes CDR1 MGHRA and CDR2 YSYEKL. The CDR3 covers 20 residues. J gave up 0 bases and V 0 bases, and 11 bases lay outside the gene matches. CDR3 in DNA: TGCGCCAGCAGCCAAGATTCTCAGGGGGCTAGCGGGAGCTCCTACAATGAGCAGTTCTTC. Encoded protein: CASSQDSQGASGSSYNEQFF.

The V and J genes are TRBV9 and TRBJ2-1; TRBD2 might be the D (5 bases). The germline CDR1 and CDR2 sequences are SGDLS and YYNGEE. V was clipped by 0 bases and J by 9 bases, with 13 bases between them. This CDR3 has 14 amino acids. This chain's CDR3 is CASSVVLGSAEQFF. In nucleotides, the CDR3 is TGTGCCAGCAGCGTAGTGTTGGGGAGCGCTGAGCAGTTCTTC.

This clone was picked up a small number of times. The rearrangement joins TRBV5-6 to TRBJ2-3; 10 nucleotides align to TRBD2. Trimming at V came to 4 bases and at J to 2 bases, leaving 10 bases not matched to a gene. The CDR3 extends over 17 amino acids. Germline loops: CDR1 SGHDT, CDR2 YYEEEE. The CDR3 loop reads CASSLRKTSGFTDTQYF. CDR3 bases: TGTGCCAGCAGCCTACGAAAGACTAGCGGGTTCACAGATACGCAGTATTTT.

V and J are TRBV29-1 and TRBJ2-3; 11 positions match TRBD1. The CDR3 totals 15 residues. Germline CDR1 and CDR2: SQVTM and ANQGSEA. The ends lost 5 bases at V and 4 bases at J; junction bases unmatched: 8. The CDR3 sequence: CSVLGWTGGADTQYF. CDR3 bases: TGCAGCGTTCTCGGATGGACAGGGGGCGCAGATACGCAGTATTTT.

This chain links TRBV6-1 with TRBJ2-3; 13 nucleotides align to TRBD2. With V trimmed by 2 bases and J by 6 bases, 2 bases remained unmatched. The CDR3 covers 15 residues. In germline, CDR1 is MNHNS, CDR2 SASEGT. The DNA for the CDR3 is TGTGCCAGCAGTGAAACTAGCGGGGGGGAGGATACGCAGTATTTT. This sequence encodes CASSETSGGEDTQYF.

This clone was detected a few times. The rearrangement links TRBV6-5 to TRBJ1-5; TRBD1 matches 7 bases. The CDR3 runs to 13 residues. Germline assignment: CDR1 MNHEY and CDR2 SVGAGI. V shed 6 bases, J shed 4 bases, and the junction held 3 bases outside the gene matches. The CDR3 is CASSSGQNQPQHF. The CDR3 nucleotides read TGTGCCAGCAGCTCGGGACAGAATCAGCCCCAGCATTTT.

The chain's CDR3 is CASNRQGKDEQYF. For the CDR3, the DNA is TGTGCCAGCAACCGGCAGGGCAAAGACGAGCAGTACTTC. This chain connects TRBV2 to TRBJ2-7; D is perhaps TRBD1 (5 bases). Trimming cost V 7 bases and J 5 bases, with 15 bases left between them. The CDR3 has 13 amino acids. Germline V gene data show CDR1 as SNHLY and CDR2 as FYNNEI.

The chain employs TRBV7-2 and TRBJ1-1; D gene ambiguous. CDR3 length: 13 amino acids. The V gene lost 1 base and the J gene lost 6 bases, with 9 bases spanning the gap. Germline CDR1 is SGHTA and CDR2 is FQGNSA. CDR3: CASSLGVLAEAFF. The CDR3 DNA is TGTGCCAGCAGCTTAGGAGTGCTGGCTGAAGCTTTCTTT.

The CDR3 coding sequence is TGTGCCAGCAGCATCCTTGGCGGGGGCTACAATGAGCAGTTCTTC. Its translation: CASSILGGGYNEQFF. This chain joins TRBV9 and TRBJ2-1, with 7 bases matching TRBD2. Germline CDR1 and CDR2: SGDLS and YYNGEE. The CDR3 spans 15 residues. With V trimmed by 4 bases and J by 3 bases, 7 bases remained unmatched.

This clone was observed a single time. This chain links TRBV19 with TRBJ2-2, with TRBD1 identical over 8 bases. This CDR3 has 14 amino acids. With V trimmed by 6 bases and J by 7 bases, 7 bases remained unmatched. Germline V gene sequence: CDR1 LNHDA, CDR2 SQIVND (reference sequence). CDR3 bases: TGTGCCAGTAGAGACAGGGGTGGAGGCGGGGAGCTGTTTTTT. It translates to CASRDRGGGGELFF.

The DNA of the CDR3 is TGTGCCAGCAGCGTACTAGGTGGAACTGGAAACACCATATATTTT. Translating it yields CASSVLGGTGNTIYF. The chain carries TRBV9 and TRBJ1-3; D remains ambiguous. The V gene's germline CDR1 is SGDLS and CDR2 YYNGEE. This CDR3 is built from 15 residues. V was cut by 1 base and J by 2 bases, with 10 bases left in between.

The chain employs TRBV19 and TRBJ2-1; D is uncertain. The V and J ends lost 3 bases and 0 bases respectively, with 9 bases between them. CDR1 is LNHDA and CDR2 is SQIVND in the germline V gene (reference sequence). The CDR3 is made up of 15 amino acids. CDR3 in DNA: TGTGCCAGTAGTATCTCGGCGGTCTCCTACAATGAGCAGTTCTTC. Amino acid sequence: CASSISAVSYNEQFF.

This chain uses TRBV9 with TRBJ2-6, with 8 nucleotides matching TRBD2. V gave up 3 bases and J gave up 4 bases; unmatched junction bases: 3. The CDR3 extends over 15 amino acids. Germline V lookup: CDR1 SGDLS, CDR2 YYNGEE. For the CDR3, the DNA is TGTGCCAGCAGCGCAAGCGGGGGAGGGGCCAACGTCCTGACTTTC. Encoded protein: CASSASGGGANVLTF.

The CDR3 bases are TGTGCCAGCAGCAACAGCCCCTACGAGCAGTACTTC. Translated: CASSNSPYEQYF. The J gene is TRBJ2-7, the V gene TRBV7-8, with D hard to call. V was pared by 5 bases and J by 2 bases, with 7 bases between. CDR1 is SGHVS and CDR2 is FQNEAQ in the germline V gene. There are 12 residues in the CDR3.

The CDR3 bases are TGTGCCACCAGCACTAGGCAGGACTCTTCCTACGAGCAGTACTTC. Translation gives CATSTRQDSSYEQYF. The chain employs TRBV15 and TRBJ2-7; D perhaps matches TRBD2 (5 bases). This CDR3 comprises 15 residues. From germline, CDR1 is LNHNV and CDR2 YYDKDF (reference sequence). V was trimmed by 4 bases and J by 1 base, leaving 14 bases between them.

J is TRBJ1-1 and V is TRBV7-9, with D tentatively TRBD1 (6 bases). Trimming removed 7 bases from V and 5 bases from J, with 8 bases in between. Germline CDR1 reads SEHNR; CDR2 reads FQNEAQ (reference sequence). The CDR3 is made up of 11 amino acids. The CDR3 spells CASTGETEAFF. Here the CDR3 DNA reads TGTGCCAGCACAGGGGAAACTGAAGCTTTCTTT.

The chain has TRBV5-1 and TRBJ1-1, with unresolved D. CDR1 SGHRS and CDR2 YFSETQ come from the germline V gene. Trimming cost V 4 bases and J 3 bases, with 13 bases left between them. CDR3 length: 14 amino acids. CDR3 nucleotide sequence: TGCGCCAGCAGCGGTGCTCGGGAGGACACTGAAGCTTTCTTT. Translated: CASSGAREDTEAFF.

The V call is TRBV4-3, the J call TRBJ2-5, with 9 nucleotides matching TRBD2. The CDR3 has 15 amino acids. CDR1 is LGHNA, CDR2 YSLEER, per germline. V was pared by 5 bases and J by 13 bases, with 17 bases of the junction left unmatched. CDR3 nucleotides: TGCGCCAGCAGCGAAGGGACTAGCAGCGGAGGTGGTACGTACTTC. Translating it yields CASSEGTSSGGGTYF.

This chain connects TRBV9 to TRBJ1-3; D not resolved. The CDR3 contains 14 residues. V was trimmed by 2 bases and J by 0 bases, leaving 6 bases between them. Germline values: CDR1 SGDLS, CDR2 YYNGEE. CDR3 region: CASSVDTSGNTIYF. CDR3 DNA: TGTGCCAGCAGCGTCGACACCTCTGGAAACACCATATATTTT.

The chain carries TRBV14 and TRBJ1-4, with 9 positions matching TRBD1. The V gene's germline CDR1 is SGHDN and CDR2 FVKESK. The CDR3 loop spans 16 amino acids. V was clipped by 3 bases and J by 8 bases; unmatched bases: 10. This chain's CDR3 is CASSQAGTGLGEKLFF. As DNA, the CDR3 is TGTGCCAGCAGCCAGGCCGGGACAGGGCTAGGAGAAAAACTGTTTTTT.

Written as DNA, the CDR3 is TGTGCCAGTAGTGCCCCGGACATATCTGGCAATCAGCCCCAGCATTTT. It specifies CASSAPDISGNQPQHF. The J gene is TRBJ1-5, the V gene TRBV19; D might be TRBD1 (5 bases). This CDR3 comprises 16 residues. In germline, CDR1 is LNHDA, CDR2 SQIVND (reference sequence). Between the trimmed V and J ends, which lost 5 bases and 2 bases, there was a span of 16 bases.

The V call is TRBV6-1, the J call TRBJ2-1, with D tentatively TRBD1 (5 bases). Germline V gene lookup returns CDR1 MNHNS and CDR2 SASEGT. V was trimmed by 10 bases and J by 4 bases, leaving 17 bases between them. CDR3 length equals 14 residues. DNA of the CDR3: TGTGCCACCGACAGATCAGATAATTACAATGAGCAGTTCTTC. This translates into CATDRSDNYNEQFF.

The chain links TRBV19 to TRBJ1-5, with 7 bases lining up with TRBD1. Germline V gene lookup returns CDR1 LNHDA and CDR2 SQIVND (reference sequence). The CDR3 loop spans 15 amino acids. V lost 5 bases, J lost 3 bases, and 7 bases stayed unmatched. The DNA of the CDR3 is TGTGCCAGTAGTCCACGGGGACAGTTCAATCAGCCCCAGCATTTT. It translates to CASSPRGQFNQPQHF. The variable domain in full, completed from reference TRBV19 and TRBJ1-5, reads DGGITQSPKYLFRKEGQNVTLSCEQNLNHDAMYWYRQDPGQGLRLIYYSQIVNDFQKGDIAEGYSVSREKKESFPLTVTSAQKNPTAFYLCASSPRGQFNQPQHFGDGTRLSIL.

CDR3 residues: CASTSEVNTEAFF. DNA of the CDR3: TGTGCCAGCACATCCGAGGTGAACACTGAAGCTTTCTTT. This chain uses TRBV2 with TRBJ1-1; no firm D call. CDR3 length: 13 amino acids. Deletions cut 7 bases from V and 0 bases from J, with 9 bases between. Germline loops: CDR1 SNHLY, CDR2 FYNNEI.

The chain has TRBV19 and TRBJ2-7; weak D call: TRBD1 (6 bases). This CDR3 has 16 amino acids. V was cut by 5 bases and J by 2 bases, with 19 bases left in between. Per germline, CDR1 LNHDA and CDR2 SQIVND (reference sequence). CDR3 in amino acids: CASSPDIGGGTYEQYF. CDR3 DNA: TGTGCCAGTAGTCCGGATATCGGTGGGGGCACCTACGAGCAGTACTTC.

The sample holds a few counts of this clone. The chain is built from TRBV6-4 and TRBJ1-6; 8 bases are a match to TRBD1. The ends lost 2 bases at V and 9 bases at J; junction bases unmatched: 3. The CDR3 sequence is 14 residues long. Germline V CDR1 and CDR2: MRHNA, SNTAGT. DNA for the CDR3: TGTGCCAGCAGTGACGGTACAGGGGGTTCACCCCTCCACTTT. It translates to CASSDGTGGSPLHF.

The chain recombines TRBV19 with TRBJ2-6, with D possibly being TRBD1 (5 bases). Germline V gene data show CDR1 as LNHDA and CDR2 as SQIVND (reference sequence). Trimming pared 5 bases from V and 2 bases from J, leaving 13 bases between. The CDR3 consists of 16 residues. CDR3 in amino acids: CASSPTDGTGANVLTF. DNA of the CDR3: TGTGCCAGTAGTCCGACAGATGGTACTGGGGCCAACGTCCTGACTTTC.